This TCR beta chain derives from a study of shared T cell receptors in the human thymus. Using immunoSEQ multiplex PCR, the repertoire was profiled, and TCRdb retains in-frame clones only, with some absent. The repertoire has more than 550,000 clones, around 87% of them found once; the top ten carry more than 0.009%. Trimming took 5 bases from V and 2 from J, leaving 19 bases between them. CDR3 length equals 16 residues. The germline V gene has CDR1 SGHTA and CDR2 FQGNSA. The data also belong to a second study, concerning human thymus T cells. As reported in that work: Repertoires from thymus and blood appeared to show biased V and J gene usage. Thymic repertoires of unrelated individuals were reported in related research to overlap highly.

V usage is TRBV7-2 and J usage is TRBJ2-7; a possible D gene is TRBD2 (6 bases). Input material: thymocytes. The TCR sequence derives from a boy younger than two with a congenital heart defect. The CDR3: CASSTHGEDSAYEQYF. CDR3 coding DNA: TGTGCCAGCAGCACACATGGGGAGGACTCAGCCTACGAGCAGTACTTC.